This TCR beta chain was identified in a study of blood T cell repertoires in COVID-19. In the study overall: The United States, Italy and Spain were the sources of the acute and convalescent COVID-19 samples.

The Seattle site enrolled patients during active infection and followed them longitudinally. V gave up 1 base and J gave up 7 bases; unmatched junction bases: 4. Per germline, CDR1 LNHDA and CDR2 SQIVND (reference sequence). CDR3 length equals 14 residues. Assay used: immunoSEQ multiplex PCR; TCRdb lists only in-frame clones, some missing. The sample yields some 48,000 clones, over 90% seen once. Sequencing input: peripheral blood. The chain employs TRBV19 and TRBJ1-2; 9 bases are a match to TRBD1. The sequence came from a man between 60 and 75 years old with COVID-19, enrolled during active disease. The CDR3 sequence: CASSIGDRVPGYTF. Written as DNA, the CDR3 is TGTGCCAGTAGTATAGGGGACAGGGTGCCTGGCTACACCTTC.